This T cell receptor (beta chain) was sequenced during a study of CXCR3-negative and CXCR3-positive naive CD8 T cells. Study-level points and caveats: Naive CXCR3-negative and CXCR3-positive cells had similar TRBV-TRBJ usage; memory differed. CXCR3-positive naive cells carried more hydrophobic TRB CDR3s than CXCR3-negative ones.

The libraries of TRB cDNA were constructed through 5' RACE using UMI labels. With the 5' RACE reads reprocessed, TCRdb shows one record per CDR3 protein and no DNA. Here the sample table reports 130,000 to 150,000 distinct CDR3 sequences. A word on this clonotype: What it binds is not known.

The CDR3 extends over 15 amino acids. Per the germline V gene, CDR1 is SGHRS and CDR2 is YFSETQ. All CD8+ T cell subsets were sorted in triplicate at 250,000 to 300,000 cells each. This clonotype was obtained from a human donor in good health. Some clones in this sample may be carry-over from other donors' samples. What was sequenced was naive CXCR3+ CD8+ T cells from blood. Subset denoted: CD45RO-CCR7+CD27+CD95- naive CD8+ T cells expressing CXCR3 (TNR3+). V is TRBV5-1 and J is TRBJ2-1; the TCRdb call, TRBD1, lacks DNA for checking. CDR3 protein: CASSLGQGAANEQFF. Variable domain in full (rest from reference TRBV5-1 and TRBJ2-1): KAGVTQTPRYLIKTRGQQVTLSCSPISGHRSVSWYQQTPGQGLQFLFEYFSETQRNKGNFPGRFSGRQFSNSRSEMNVSTLELGDSALYLCASSLGQGAANEQFFGPGTRLTVL.